The 2 T cell receptor beta chains below come from one sample, sequenced in a study of a mutant IDH1 vaccine in newly diagnosed glioma. The method was immunoSEQ multiplex PCR; TCRdb's version includes in-frame clones alone and lacks a portion of them. This table has tens of thousands of clones, 88% appearing once. Noted time point: baseline, week 1 (first vaccination visit). Treatment described: pre-vaccination baseline after standard-of-care therapy. Here the sequenced sample was PBMCs, taken from a glioma patient treated with radiotherapy, temozolomide or both. These receptors were obtained from a middle-aged woman with glioma.

The chain combines TRBV7-8 with TRBJ1-4; the match to TRBD1 covers 7 bases. Germline V gene lookup returns CDR1 SGHVS and CDR2 FQNEAQ. CDR3 length: 17 amino acids. V gave up 5 bases and J gave up 7 bases; unmatched junction bases: 16. The CDR3 nucleotides read TGTGCCAGCAGCCATTATAAACTAGGGACAGTGGGTGAAAAACTGTTTTTT. This sequence encodes CASSHYKLGTVGEKLFF.

This clone appeared a few times. V usage is TRBV5-5 and J usage is TRBJ1-3, with D unclear. The CDR3 sequence is 13 residues long. Trimming stripped 4 bases from V and 2 bases from J, with 7 bases between. CDR1 SGHKS and CDR2 YYEKEE come from the germline V gene (reference sequence). CDR3 bases: TGTGCCAGCAGCGTAGACCCTGGAAACACCATATATTTT. Translating it yields CASSVDPGNTIYF.